The 14 T cell receptor beta chains in this list originate from one sample, sequenced in a study of blood T cell repertoires in COVID-19. Generated by immunoSEQ multiplex PCR, the TCRdb table keeps only in-frame clones and is missing some. This sample yields over 400,000 clones, of which around 85% are seen a single time; under 4% belongs to the top ten. Sequenced input: peripheral blood. These TCRs come from a human donor in a cohort sampled during active COVID-19.

The chain is built from TRBV24-1 and TRBJ2-3; D unclear. The germline V gene has CDR1 KGHDR and CDR2 SFDVKD. The V end lost 7 bases, the J end lost 8 bases, and 9 bases lay between the germline ends. This CDR3 spans 11 amino acids. The CDR3 DNA sequence: TGTGCCACCAGCCCCTCGGTTACGCAGTATTTT. Translated, it gives CATSPSVTQYF.

The chain couples TRBV3-1 (or the pseudogene TRBV3-2) to TRBJ2-1; 7 bases map to TRBD2. The CDR3 covers 16 residues. The ends lost 1 base at V and 0 bases at J; junction bases unmatched: 3. CDR1 is LGHDT and CDR2 is YNNKEL in the germline V gene (reference sequence). As DNA, the CDR3 is TGTGCCAGCAGCCAAGGTCTAGCGGACTCCTACAATGAGCAGTTCTTC. Translating it yields CASSQGLADSYNEQFF.

V usage is TRBV30 and J usage is TRBJ1-3, with a possible D match to TRBD1 (5 bases). CDR3 length equals 16 residues. From germline, CDR1 is GTSNPN and CDR2 SVGIG (reference sequence). The V end lost 1 base, the J end lost 8 bases, and 21 bases lay between the germline ends. The CDR3 DNA is TGTGCCTGGAGTGAGGGCCACAGGATGTGGTTGGACACCATATATTTT. This encodes CAWSEGHRMWLDTIYF.

This clone was detected only once. The V gene is TRBV2, the J gene TRBJ1-1; 12 bases match TRBD1. V lost 3 bases to trimming and J lost 4 bases; unmatched junction nucleotides: 9. The CDR3 has 17 residues. The germline CDR1 and CDR2 sequences are SNHLY and FYNNEI. The CDR3: CASSEFGDRGPTTEAFF. DNA for the CDR3: TGTGCCAGCAGTGAGTTTGGGGACAGGGGGCCGACCACTGAAGCTTTCTTT.

The chain carries TRBV18 and TRBJ2-3; TRBD1 matches at 7 bases. Trimming removed 5 bases from V and 2 bases from J; junction bases left unmatched: 7. This CDR3 region has 15 residues. Germline V CDR1 and CDR2: KGHSH, LQKENI. CDR3 loop: CASSEGQMITDTQYF. The CDR3 coding sequence is TGTGCCAGCTCAGAGGGACAGATGATCACAGATACGCAGTATTTT.

The J gene is TRBJ2-7, the V gene TRBV3-1 (or the pseudogene TRBV3-2); D remains ambiguous. With 5 bases removed from V and 6 bases from J, the gap between germline ends came to 14 bases. CDR3 length equals 13 residues. CDR1 is LGHDT and CDR2 is YNNKEL in the germline V gene (reference sequence). CDR3 DNA: TGTGCCAGCAGCATGGGCCTCCTCTCCGAGCAGTACTTC. As protein: CASSMGLLSEQYF.

J is TRBJ2-7 and V is TRBV9, with 12 positions matching TRBD1. This CDR3 has 15 residues. V shed 7 bases, J shed 2 bases, and the junction held 7 bases outside the gene matches. Germline-derived CDR1 and CDR2 are SGDLS and YYNGEE. The CDR3 bases are TGTGCCAGCCAGACCCGGGACAGGGGGCCCTACGAGCAGTACTTC. Its translation: CASQTRDRGPYEQYF.

The rearrangement uses TRBV7-6 and TRBJ2-2, with 11 bases fitting TRBD2. Germline CDR1 SGHVS, CDR2 FNYEAQ. The CDR3 loop spans 15 amino acids. Germline trimming cut 2 bases from V and 4 bases from J; bases unmatched to any gene: 0. As DNA, the CDR3 is TGTGCCAGCAGCTTACTAGCGGGAGGCACCGGGGAGCTGTTTTTT. Translated, it gives CASSLLAGGTGELFF. Combining the CDR3 with reference TRBV7-6 and TRBJ2-2 gives the whole variable domain GAGVSQSPRYKVTKRGQDVALRCDPISGHVSLYWYRQALGQGPEFLTYFNYEAQQDKSGLPNDRFSAERPEGSISTLTIQRTEQRDSAMYRCASSLLAGGTGELFFGEGSRLTVL.

V and J are TRBV7-5 and TRBJ2-5; TRBD2, the D gene given by the table, was not confirmed from the DNA. TRBV7-5 is recorded as a pseudogene. There are 17 residues in the CDR3. The CDR3 DNA sequence: TGTGCCAGAAGCCTCCGCTTCGGACGGCGGACTCAAGAGACCCAGTACTTC. This translates into CARSLRFGRRTQETQYF.

The rearrangement joins TRBV21-1 to TRBJ2-5; the table calls TRBD1, which could not be checked here. TRBV21-1 is listed as a pseudogene. The CDR3 spans 15 residues. The CDR3 nucleotides are TGTGCCAGACCGACTGCCAAAGGGGGCCGGGAGACCCAGTACTTC. It translates to CARPTAKGGRETQYF.

This clone was observed once. CDR3 protein: CAWSVSGEYGYTF. CDR3 DNA sequence: TGTGCCTGGAGTGTTTCAGGGGAATATGGCTACACCTTC. The rearrangement uses TRBV30 and TRBJ1-2; tentatively, D is TRBD1 (6 bases). The germline V and J ends were trimmed by 0 bases and 5 bases, with 10 bases remaining between them. CDR1 is GTSNPN and CDR2 is SVGIG in the germline V gene (reference sequence). The CDR3 runs to 13 residues.

The genes are TRBV6-6 and TRBJ2-2; no firm D call. From germline, CDR1 is MNHNY and CDR2 SVGAGI (reference sequence). This CDR3 comprises 15 residues. V was pared by 8 bases and J by 0 bases, with 13 bases between. This CDR3 is CASESGLANTGELFF. The CDR3 nucleotides are TGTGCCAGCGAGTCGGGTCTCGCGAACACCGGGGAGCTGTTTTTT.

This chain connects TRBV28 to TRBJ2-1, with D possibly being TRBD2 (6 bases). V shed 3 bases and J shed 2 bases, with 8 bases lying between them. The germline gives CDR1 MDHEN, CDR2 SYDVKM. This CDR3 is built from 14 residues. The CDR3 DNA is TGTGCCAGCAGTTTCGGGGGAGCCTACAATGAGCAGTTCTTC. It encodes CASSFGGAYNEQFF.

This chain connects TRBV5-4 to TRBJ2-3; TRBD2 might be the D (6 bases). There are 15 residues in the CDR3. CDR1 is SGHNT and CDR2 is YYREEE in the germline V gene (reference sequence). The V gene lost 2 bases and the J gene lost 3 bases, with 13 bases spanning the gap. In DNA form, the CDR3 reads TGTGCCAGCAGCTTCCAGCTAGCGACGACAGATACGCAGTATTTT. Its protein product is CASSFQLATTDTQYF. Full variable domain (missing parts from reference TRBV5-4 and TRBJ2-3): ETGVTQSPTHLIKTRGQQVTLRCSSQSGHNTVSWYQQALGQGPQFIFQYYREEENGRGNFPPRFSGLQFPNYSSELNVNALELDDSALYLCASSFQLATTDTQYFGPGTRLTVL.